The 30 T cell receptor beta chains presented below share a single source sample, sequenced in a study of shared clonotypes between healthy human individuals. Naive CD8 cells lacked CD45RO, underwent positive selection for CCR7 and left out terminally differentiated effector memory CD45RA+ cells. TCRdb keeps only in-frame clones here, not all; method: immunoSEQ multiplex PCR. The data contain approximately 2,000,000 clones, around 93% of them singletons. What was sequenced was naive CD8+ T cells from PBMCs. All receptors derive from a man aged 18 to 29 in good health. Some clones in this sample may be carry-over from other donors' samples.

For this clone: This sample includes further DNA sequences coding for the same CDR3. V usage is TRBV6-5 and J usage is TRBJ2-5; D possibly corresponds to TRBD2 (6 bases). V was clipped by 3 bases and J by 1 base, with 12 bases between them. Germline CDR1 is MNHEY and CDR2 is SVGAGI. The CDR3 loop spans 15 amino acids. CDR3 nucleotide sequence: TGTGCCAGCAGTTATCTTCGGGGGAGCCAAGAGACCCAGTACTTC. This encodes CASSYLRGSQETQYF.

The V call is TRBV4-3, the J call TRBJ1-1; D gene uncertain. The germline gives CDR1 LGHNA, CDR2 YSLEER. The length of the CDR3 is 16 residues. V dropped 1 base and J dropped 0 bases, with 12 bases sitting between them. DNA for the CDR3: TGCGCCAGCAGCCAAGGGTTCGGACGGGTGAACACTGAAGCTTTCTTT. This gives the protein CASSQGFGRVNTEAFF.

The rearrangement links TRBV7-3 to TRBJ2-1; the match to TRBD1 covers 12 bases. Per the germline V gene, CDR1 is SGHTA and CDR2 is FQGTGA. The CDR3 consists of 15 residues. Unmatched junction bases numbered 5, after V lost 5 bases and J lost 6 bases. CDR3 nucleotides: TGTGCCAGCAGCGAGGGACAGGGGGCAGGCAATGAGCAGTTCTTC. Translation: CASSEGQGAGNEQFF.

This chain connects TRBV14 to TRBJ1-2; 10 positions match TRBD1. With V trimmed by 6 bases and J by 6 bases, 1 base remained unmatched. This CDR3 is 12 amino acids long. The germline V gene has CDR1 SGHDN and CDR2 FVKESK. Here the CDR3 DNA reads TGTGCCAGCAGGGACAGGGGGAATGGCTACACCTTC. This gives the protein CASRDRGNGYTF. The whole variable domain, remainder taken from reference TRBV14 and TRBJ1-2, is EAGVTQFPSHSVIEKGQTVTLRCDPISGHDNLYWYRRVMGKEIKFLLHFVKESKQDESGMPNNRFLAERTGGTYSTLKVQPAELEDSGVYFCASRDRGNGYTFGSGTRLTVV.

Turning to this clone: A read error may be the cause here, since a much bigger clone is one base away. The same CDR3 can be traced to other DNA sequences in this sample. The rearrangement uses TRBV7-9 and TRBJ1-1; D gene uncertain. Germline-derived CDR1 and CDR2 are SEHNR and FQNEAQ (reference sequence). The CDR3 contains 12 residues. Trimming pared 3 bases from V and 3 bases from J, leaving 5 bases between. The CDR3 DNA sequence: TGTGCCAGCAGCTTGGGGTACACTGAAGCTTTCTTT. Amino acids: CASSLGYTEAFF.

DNA of the CDR3: TGTGCCAGCTCACCTAGGGGGACAGGGGGACGCTACGAGCAGTACTTC. This encodes CASSPRGTGGRYEQYF. This chain links TRBV18 with TRBJ2-7; 11 bases line up with TRBD1. The CDR3 runs to 16 residues. Germline V CDR1 and CDR2: KGHSH, LQKENI. The V gene end was trimmed by 3 bases and the J gene end by 3 bases; junction bases not matched to a gene: 7.

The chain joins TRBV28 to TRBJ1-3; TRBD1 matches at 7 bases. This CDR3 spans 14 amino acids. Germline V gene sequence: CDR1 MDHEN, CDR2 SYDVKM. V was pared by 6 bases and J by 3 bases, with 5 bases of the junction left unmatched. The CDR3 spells CASRRDRVGNTIYF. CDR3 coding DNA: TGTGCCAGCAGGCGCGACAGGGTTGGAAACACCATATATTTT.

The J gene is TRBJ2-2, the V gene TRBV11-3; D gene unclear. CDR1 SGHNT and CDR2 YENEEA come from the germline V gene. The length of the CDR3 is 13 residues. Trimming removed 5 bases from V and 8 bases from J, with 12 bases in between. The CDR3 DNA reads TGTGCCAGCAGCCTAGTGGGGTTGGGGGAGCTGTTTTTT. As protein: CASSLVGLGELFF. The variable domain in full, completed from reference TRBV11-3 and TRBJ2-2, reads EAGVVQSPRYKIIEKKQPVAFWCNPISGHNTLYWYLQNLGQGPELLIRYENEEAVDDSQLPKDRFSAERLKGVDSTLKIQPAELGDSAVYLCASSLVGLGELFFGEGSRLTVL.

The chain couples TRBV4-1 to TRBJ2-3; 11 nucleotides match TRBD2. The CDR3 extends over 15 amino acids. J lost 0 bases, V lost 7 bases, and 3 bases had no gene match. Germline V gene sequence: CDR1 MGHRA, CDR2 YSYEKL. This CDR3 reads CASKGLAGSTDTQYF. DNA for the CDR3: TGCGCCAGCAAAGGACTAGCGGGTAGCACAGATACGCAGTATTTT.

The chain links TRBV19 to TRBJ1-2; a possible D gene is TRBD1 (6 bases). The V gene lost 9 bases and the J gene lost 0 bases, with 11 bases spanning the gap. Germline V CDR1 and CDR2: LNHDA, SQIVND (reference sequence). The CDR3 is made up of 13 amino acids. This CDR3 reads CASLGGPNYGYTF. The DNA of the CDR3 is TGTGCCAGCCTGGGGGGGCCTAACTATGGCTACACCTTC.

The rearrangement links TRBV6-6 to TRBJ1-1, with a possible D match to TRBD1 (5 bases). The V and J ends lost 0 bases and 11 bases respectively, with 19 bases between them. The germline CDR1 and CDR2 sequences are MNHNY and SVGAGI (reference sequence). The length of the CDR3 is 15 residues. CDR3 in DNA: TGTGCCAGCAGTTACTCGAGAACAGGTGTGGATGAGGCTTTCTTT. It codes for CASSYSRTGVDEAFF.

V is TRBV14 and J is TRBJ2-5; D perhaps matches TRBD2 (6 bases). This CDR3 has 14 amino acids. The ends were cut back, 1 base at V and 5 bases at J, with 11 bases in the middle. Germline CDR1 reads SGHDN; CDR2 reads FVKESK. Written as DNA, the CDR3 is TGTGCCAGCAGCCAAGGGGCGGGACGGGAGACCCAGTACTTC. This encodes CASSQGAGRETQYF.

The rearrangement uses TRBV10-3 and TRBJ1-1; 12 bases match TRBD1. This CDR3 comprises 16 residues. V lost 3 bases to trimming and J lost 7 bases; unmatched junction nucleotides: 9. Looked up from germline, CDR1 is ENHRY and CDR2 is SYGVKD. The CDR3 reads CAISDPGQGARGEAFF. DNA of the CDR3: TGTGCCATCAGTGACCCGGGACAGGGGGCTAGGGGTGAAGCTTTCTTT.

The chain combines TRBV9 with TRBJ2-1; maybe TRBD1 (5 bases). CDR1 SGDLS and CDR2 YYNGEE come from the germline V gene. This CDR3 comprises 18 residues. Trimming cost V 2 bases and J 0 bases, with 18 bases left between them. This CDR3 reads CASSVRGRADSSYNEQFF. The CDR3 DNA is TGTGCCAGCAGCGTGCGCGGTAGGGCAGACAGCTCCTACAATGAGCAGTTCTTC.

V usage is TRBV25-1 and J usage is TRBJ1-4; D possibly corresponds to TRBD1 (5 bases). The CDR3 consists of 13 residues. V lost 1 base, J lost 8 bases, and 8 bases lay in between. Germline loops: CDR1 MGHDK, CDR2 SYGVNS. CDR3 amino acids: CASSESGSEKLFF. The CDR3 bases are TGTGCCAGCAGTGAATCAGGGTCGGAAAAACTGTTTTTT.

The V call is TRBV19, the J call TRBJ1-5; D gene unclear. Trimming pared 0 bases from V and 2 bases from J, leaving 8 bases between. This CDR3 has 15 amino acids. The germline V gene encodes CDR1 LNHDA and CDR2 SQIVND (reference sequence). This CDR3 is CASSIDGLGNQPQHF. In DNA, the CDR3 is TGTGCCAGTAGTATAGATGGTCTGGGCAATCAGCCCCAGCATTTT.

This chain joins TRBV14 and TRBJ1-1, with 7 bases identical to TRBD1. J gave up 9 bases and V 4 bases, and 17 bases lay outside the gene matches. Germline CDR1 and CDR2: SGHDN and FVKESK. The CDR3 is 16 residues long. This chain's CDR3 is CASSPGEGGPVTKAFF. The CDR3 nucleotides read TGTGCCAGCAGCCCTGGAGAAGGGGGCCCGGTTACAAAAGCTTTCTTT.

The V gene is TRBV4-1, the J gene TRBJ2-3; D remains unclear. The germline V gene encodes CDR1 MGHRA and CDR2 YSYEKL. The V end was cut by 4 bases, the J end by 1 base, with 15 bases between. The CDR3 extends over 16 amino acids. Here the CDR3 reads CASSPATVLRTDTQYF. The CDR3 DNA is TGCGCCAGCAGCCCCGCGACTGTACTACGCACAGATACGCAGTATTTT.

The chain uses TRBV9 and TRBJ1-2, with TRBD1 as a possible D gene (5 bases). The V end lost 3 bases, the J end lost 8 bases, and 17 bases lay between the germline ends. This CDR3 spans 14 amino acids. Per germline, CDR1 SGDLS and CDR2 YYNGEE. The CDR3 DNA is TGTGCCAGCAGCGGCGCAGGGCCAGCGGAGGGCTACACCTTC. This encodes CASSGAGPAEGYTF.

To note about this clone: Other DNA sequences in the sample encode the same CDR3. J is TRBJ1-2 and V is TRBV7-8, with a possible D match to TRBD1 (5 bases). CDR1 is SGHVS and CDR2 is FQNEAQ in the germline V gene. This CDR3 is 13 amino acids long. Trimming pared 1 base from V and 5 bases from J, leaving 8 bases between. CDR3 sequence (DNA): TGTGCCAGCAGCTTAGGGGGCCCGTATGGCTACACCTTC. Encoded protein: CASSLGGPYGYTF.

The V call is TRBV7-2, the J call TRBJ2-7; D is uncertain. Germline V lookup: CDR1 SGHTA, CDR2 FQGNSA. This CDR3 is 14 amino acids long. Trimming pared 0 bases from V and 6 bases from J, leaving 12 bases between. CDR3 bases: TGTGCCAGCAGCTTAGCGCAGGCCCCTGTCGAGCAGTACTTC. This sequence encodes CASSLAQAPVEQYF.

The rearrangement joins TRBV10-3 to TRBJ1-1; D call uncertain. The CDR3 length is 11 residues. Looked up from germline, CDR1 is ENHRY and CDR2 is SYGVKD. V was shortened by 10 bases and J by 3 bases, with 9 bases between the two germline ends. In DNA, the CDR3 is TGTGCCACCCTCGGGGACACTGAAGCTTTCTTT. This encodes CATLGDTEAFF.

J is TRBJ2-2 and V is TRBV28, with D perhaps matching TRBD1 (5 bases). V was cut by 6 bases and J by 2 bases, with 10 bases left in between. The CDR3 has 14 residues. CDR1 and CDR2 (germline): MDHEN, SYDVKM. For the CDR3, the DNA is TGTGCCAGCAGCCCCGACAGCAACACCGGGGAGCTGTTTTTT. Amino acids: CASSPDSNTGELFF.

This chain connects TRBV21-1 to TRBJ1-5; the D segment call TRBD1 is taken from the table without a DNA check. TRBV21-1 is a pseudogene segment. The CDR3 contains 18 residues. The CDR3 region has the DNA TGTGCCAGTCACATATCGGGACAGGGGGCACGGGGCAATCAGCCCCAGCATTTT. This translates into CASHISGQGARGNQPQHF.

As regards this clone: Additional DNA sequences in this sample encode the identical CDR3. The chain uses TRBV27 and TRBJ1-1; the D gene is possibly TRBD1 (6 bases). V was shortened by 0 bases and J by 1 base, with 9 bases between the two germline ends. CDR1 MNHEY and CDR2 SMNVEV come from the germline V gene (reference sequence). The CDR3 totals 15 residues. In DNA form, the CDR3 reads TGTGCCAGCAGTTTATCTGGGGGGGCGAACACTGAAGCTTTCTTT. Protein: CASSLSGGANTEAFF.

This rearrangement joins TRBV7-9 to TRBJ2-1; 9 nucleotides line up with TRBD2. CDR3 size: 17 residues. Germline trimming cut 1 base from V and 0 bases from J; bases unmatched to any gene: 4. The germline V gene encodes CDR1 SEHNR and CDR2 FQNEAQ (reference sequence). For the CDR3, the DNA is TGTGCCAGCAGCTTAGGACTAGCGGAGAGCTCCTACAATGAGCAGTTCTTC. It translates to CASSLGLAESSYNEQFF.

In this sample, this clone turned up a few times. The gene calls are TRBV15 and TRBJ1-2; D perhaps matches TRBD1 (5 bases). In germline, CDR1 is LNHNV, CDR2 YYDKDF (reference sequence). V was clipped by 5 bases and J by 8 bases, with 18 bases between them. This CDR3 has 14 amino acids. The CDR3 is CATSYLSRDRGYTF. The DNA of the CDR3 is TGTGCCACCAGCTACCTAAGCAGGGATCGAGGCTACACCTTC.

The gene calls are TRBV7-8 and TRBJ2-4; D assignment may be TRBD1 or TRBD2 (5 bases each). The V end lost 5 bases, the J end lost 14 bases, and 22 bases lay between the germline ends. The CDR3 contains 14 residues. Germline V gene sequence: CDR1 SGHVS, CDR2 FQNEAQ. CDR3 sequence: CASSPRDGLFGKYF. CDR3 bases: TGTGCCAGCAGCCCCCGGGACGGCCTTTTCGGGAAGTACTTC.

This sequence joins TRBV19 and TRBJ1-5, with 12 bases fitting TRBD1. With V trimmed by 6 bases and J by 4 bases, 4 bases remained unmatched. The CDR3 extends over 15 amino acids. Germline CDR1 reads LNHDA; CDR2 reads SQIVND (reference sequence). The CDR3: CASRPGQGANQPQHF. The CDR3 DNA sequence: TGTGCCAGTAGGCCGGGACAGGGGGCTAATCAGCCCCAGCATTTT. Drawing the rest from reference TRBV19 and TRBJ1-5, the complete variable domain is DGGITQSPKYLFRKEGQNVTLSCEQNLNHDAMYWYRQDPGQGLRLIYYSQIVNDFQKGDIAEGYSVSREKKESFPLTVTSAQKNPTAFYLCASRPGQGANQPQHFGDGTRLSIL.

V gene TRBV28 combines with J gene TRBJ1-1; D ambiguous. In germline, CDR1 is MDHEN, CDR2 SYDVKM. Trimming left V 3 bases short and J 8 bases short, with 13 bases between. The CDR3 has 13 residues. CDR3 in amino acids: CASSFSSRWEAFF. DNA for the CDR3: TGTGCCAGCAGTTTTTCAAGTAGGTGGGAAGCTTTCTTT.